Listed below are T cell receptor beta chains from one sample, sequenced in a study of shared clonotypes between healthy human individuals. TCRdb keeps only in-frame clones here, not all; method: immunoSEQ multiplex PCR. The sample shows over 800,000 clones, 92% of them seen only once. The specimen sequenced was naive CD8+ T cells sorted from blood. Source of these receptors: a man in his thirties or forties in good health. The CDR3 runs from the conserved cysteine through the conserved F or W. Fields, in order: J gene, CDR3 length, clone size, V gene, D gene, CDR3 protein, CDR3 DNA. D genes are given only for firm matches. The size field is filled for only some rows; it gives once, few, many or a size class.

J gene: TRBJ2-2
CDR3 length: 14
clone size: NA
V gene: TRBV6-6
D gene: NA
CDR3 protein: CASSQESFAGELFF
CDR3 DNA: TGTGCCAGCAGTCAGGAAAGCTTTGCCGGGGAGCTGTTTTTT

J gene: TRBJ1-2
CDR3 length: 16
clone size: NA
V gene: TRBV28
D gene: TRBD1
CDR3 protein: CASSKIQGAIKDGYTF
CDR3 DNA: TGTGCCAGCAGTAAAATACAGGGGGCAATAAAAGATGGCTACACCTTC

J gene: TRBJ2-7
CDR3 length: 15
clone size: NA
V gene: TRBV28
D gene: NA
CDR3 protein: CASSPGAGVAYEQYF
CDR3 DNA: TGTGCCAGCAGCCCAGGGGCAGGGGTCGCCTACGAGCAGTACTTC

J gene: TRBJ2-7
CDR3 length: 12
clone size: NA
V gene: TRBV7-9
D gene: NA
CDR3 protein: CASSAVSYEQYF
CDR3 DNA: TGTGCCAGCAGCGCCGTCTCCTACGAGCAGTACTTC

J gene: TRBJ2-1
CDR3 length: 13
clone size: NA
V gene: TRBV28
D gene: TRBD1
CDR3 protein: CASSPGQGAEQFF
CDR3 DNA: TGTGCCAGCAGCCCCGGGCAGGGGGCAGAGCAGTTCTTC

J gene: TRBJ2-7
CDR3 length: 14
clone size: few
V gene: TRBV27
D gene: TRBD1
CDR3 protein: CASRPGQGFGEQYF
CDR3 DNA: TGTGCCAGCAGACCGGGACAGGGGTTTGGCGAGCAGTACTTC

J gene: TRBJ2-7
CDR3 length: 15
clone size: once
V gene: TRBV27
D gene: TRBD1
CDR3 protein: CASREQGAFYYEQYF
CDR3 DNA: TGTGCCAGCAGAGAACAGGGGGCGTTTTACTACGAGCAGTACTTC

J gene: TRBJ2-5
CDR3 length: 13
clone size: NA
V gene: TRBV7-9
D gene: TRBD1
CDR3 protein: CASEDRDQETQYF
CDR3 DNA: TGTGCCAGCGAAGACAGGGACCAAGAGACCCAGTACTTC

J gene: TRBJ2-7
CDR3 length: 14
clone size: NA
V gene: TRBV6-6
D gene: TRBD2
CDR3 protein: CASSIAGNSYEQYF
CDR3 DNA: TGTGCCAGCAGTATAGCGGGCAACTCCTACGAGCAGTACTTC

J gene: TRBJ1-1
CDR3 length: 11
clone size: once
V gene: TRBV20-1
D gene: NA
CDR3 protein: CSARDEGRAFF
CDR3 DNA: TGCAGTGCTAGAGATGAGGGACGGGCTTTCTTT

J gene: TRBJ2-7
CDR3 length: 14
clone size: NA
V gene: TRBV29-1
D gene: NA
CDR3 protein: CSVEWGAPAYEQYF
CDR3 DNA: TGCAGCGTTGAGTGGGGGGCTCCAGCCTACGAGCAGTACTTC

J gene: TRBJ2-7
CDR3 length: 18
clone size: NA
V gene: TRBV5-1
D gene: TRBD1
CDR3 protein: CASRSGDTLDRGLWEQYF
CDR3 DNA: TGCGCCAGCAGGTCCGGCGATACCCTAGACAGGGGTCTATGGGAGCAGTACTTC

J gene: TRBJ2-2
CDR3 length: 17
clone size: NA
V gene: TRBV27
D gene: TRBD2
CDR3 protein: CASSFPKAGVNTGELFF
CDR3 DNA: TGTGCCAGCAGTTTTCCTAAAGCGGGAGTAAACACCGGGGAGCTGTTTTTT

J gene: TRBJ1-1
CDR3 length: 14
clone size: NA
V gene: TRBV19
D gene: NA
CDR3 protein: CASSPPGIGTEAFF
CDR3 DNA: TGTGCCAGTAGTCCGCCCGGGATTGGCACTGAAGCTTTCTTT

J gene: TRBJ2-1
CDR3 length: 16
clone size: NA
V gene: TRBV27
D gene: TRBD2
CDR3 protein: CASSLSPSGSFGEQFF
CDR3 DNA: TGTGCCAGCAGTTTATCTCCTAGCGGGAGTTTTGGCGAGCAGTTCTTC

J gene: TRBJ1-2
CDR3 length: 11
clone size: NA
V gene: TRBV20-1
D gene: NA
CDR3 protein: CSARDGRRRTF
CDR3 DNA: TGCAGTGCTAGAGATGGGAGAAGGAGAACCTTC

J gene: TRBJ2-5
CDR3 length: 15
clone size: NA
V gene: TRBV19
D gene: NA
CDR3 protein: CASSTPVAGDETQYF
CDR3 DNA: TGTGCCAGTAGTACCCCGGTGGCAGGGGACGAGACCCAGTACTTC

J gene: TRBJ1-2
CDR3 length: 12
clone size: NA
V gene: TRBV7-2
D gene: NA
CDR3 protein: CASSPRTTGYTF
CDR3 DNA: TGTGCCAGCAGCCCTCGGACAACTGGCTACACCTTC

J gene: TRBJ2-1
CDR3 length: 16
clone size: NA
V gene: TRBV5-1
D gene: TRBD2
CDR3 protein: CASSLRREGPLNEQFF
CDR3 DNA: TGCGCCAGCAGCTTGCGGCGGGAGGGCCCATTGAATGAGCAGTTCTTC

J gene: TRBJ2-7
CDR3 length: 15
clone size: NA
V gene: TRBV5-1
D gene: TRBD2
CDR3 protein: CASSLGGGRADEQYF
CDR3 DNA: TGCGCCAGCAGCTTGGGCGGCGGGAGGGCCGACGAGCAGTACTTC

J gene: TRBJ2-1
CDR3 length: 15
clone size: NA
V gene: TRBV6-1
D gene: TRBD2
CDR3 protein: CASSPLAGTANEQFF
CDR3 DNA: TGTGCCAGCAGTCCACTAGCGGGGACGGCCAATGAGCAGTTCTTC

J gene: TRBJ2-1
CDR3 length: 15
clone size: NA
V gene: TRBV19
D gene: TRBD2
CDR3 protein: CASSIGTSNYNEQFF
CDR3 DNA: TGTGCCAGTAGTATCGGGACTAGCAATTACAATGAGCAGTTCTTC

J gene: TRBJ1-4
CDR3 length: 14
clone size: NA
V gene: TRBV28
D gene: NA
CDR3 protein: CASSLSGMVEKLFF
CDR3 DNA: TGTGCCAGCAGTCTCAGCGGGATGGTTGAAAAACTGTTTTTT

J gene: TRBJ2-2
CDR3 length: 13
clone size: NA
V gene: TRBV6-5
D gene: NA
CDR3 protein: CASSYVRTGELFF
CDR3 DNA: TGTGCCAGCAGTTACGTACGTACCGGGGAGCTGTTTTTT

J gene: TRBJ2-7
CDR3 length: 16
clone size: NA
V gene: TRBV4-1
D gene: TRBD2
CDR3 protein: CASSKHVSGSRYEQYF
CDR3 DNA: TGCGCCAGCAGCAAACATGTTAGCGGGAGTCGCTACGAGCAGTACTTC

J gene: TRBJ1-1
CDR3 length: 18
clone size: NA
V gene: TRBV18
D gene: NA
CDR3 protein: CASSPGIEAGALNTEAFF
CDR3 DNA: TGTGCCAGCTCACCGGGGATAGAGGCTGGGGCTCTGAACACTGAAGCTTTCTTT